The rows below give T cell receptor beta chains drawn from one sample of a study of OX40 agonist ivuxolimab in advanced cancers. Libraries were prepared by immunoSEQ multiplex PCR; TCRdb keeps only in-frame clonotypes and omits some of them. The sample carries tens of thousands of clones, just over 90% recorded once. The specimen comprised CD4+ or CD8+ T cells sorted from blood, sampled in a trial of the OX40 agonist ivuxolimab. The receptors shown here come from an adult with an advanced solid tumor such as melanoma, head and neck, liver or kidney cancer. Both conserved end residues are trimmed from each CDR3. Each record gives: V gene, J gene, CDR3 protein.

>TRBV28|TRBJ2-5
ASSSALAGGETQY
>TRBV28|TRBJ2-7
ASSLTGIHYEQY
>TRBV21-1|TRBJ2-4
ASSSRGILAKNIQY
>TRBV18|TRBJ2-2
ASSPDGNTGELF
>TRBV5-1|TRBJ2-3
ASSLGSRPASSTDTQY
>TRBV11-3|TRBJ2-1
ASSLGGSEQF
>TRBV6-5|TRBJ1-1
ASTKVGGTPEAF
>TRBV19|TRBJ1-2
ASTAGPGLGYGYT
>TRBV2|TRBJ1-2
ASSEGLRGYT
>TRBV7-6|TRBJ1-4
ASSLEAGRGGKLF
>TRBV6-5|TRBJ1-5
ASSLGGRGSNQPQH
>TRBV2|TRBJ1-1
ASKGQMNTEAF
>TRBV7-6|TRBJ2-2
ASSPRMTGSSGELF
>TRBV28|TRBJ2-7
ASSTGTYFYEQY
>TRBV7-9|TRBJ2-7
ASSSGQPLYEQY
>TRBV7-9|TRBJ2-1
ASSPGQLYNEQF
>TRBV28|TRBJ2-3
ASSALGQGPDTQY
>TRBV9|TRBJ2-3
ASSVAVSDTQY
>TRBV11-3|TRBJ2-1
ASTPGTTGYNEQF
>TRBV5-4|TRBJ2-4
ASSLEVPRGAKNIQY
>TRBV21-1|TRBJ2-5
ASSNLGSSGRALETQY
>TRBV10-3|TRBJ2-7
AISESGQGGEQY
>TRBV18|TRBJ2-3
ASSPEGTPDTQY
>TRBV5-6|TRBJ2-5
ASSLEETQY
>TRBV19|TRBJ2-2
ASTHRGQGSAGELF
>TRBV18|TRBJ2-1
ASSWVDNEQF
>TRBV4-3|TRBJ2-3
ASSQGVRGGDTQY
>TRBV7-9|TRBJ2-5
ASSLSVGKETQY
>TRBV5-4|TRBJ2-2
ASSFLAGTGELF
>TRBV19|TRBJ2-7
ASSSTGTYEQY
>TRBV10-2|TRBJ1-5
ASRGQGNQPQH
>TRBV20-1|TRBJ2-2
GTGGTGELF
>TRBV5-8|TRBJ1-1
ASSRGPTWLTEAF
>TRBV7-2|TRBJ2-1
ASTVGLAFNNEQF
>TRBV6-1|TRBJ1-2
ASRTGQNLYGYT
>TRBV7-2|TRBJ2-5
ASSPFQETQY
>TRBV28|TRBJ2-7
ASSIGQIYEQY
>TRBV6-1|TRBJ2-4
ASSEGTLVDIQY
>TRBV5-4|TRBJ2-5
ASSPTSGRQETQY
>TRBV5-4|TRBJ2-7
ASSRGTGEQY